This T cell receptor beta chain was obtained from a study of shared clonotypes between healthy human individuals. Trimming removed 6 bases at V and 3 bases at J, with 17 bases between. This CDR3 spans 16 amino acids. Germline V gives CDR1 SNHLY, CDR2 FYNNEI. Naive CD8 populations comprised CD45RO-negative cells positively selected for CCR7, excluding terminally differentiated effector memory CD45RA+ cells. Sequencing used immunoSEQ multiplex PCR; TCRdb keeps in-frame clones, though not all of them. Of about 2 million clones listed, about 95% are singletons. The sample comprised naive CD8+ T cells sorted from blood. This chain connects TRBV2 to TRBJ2-2; D might be TRBD1 or TRBD2, each matching 6 bases. This sequence was found in a young man in good health. In nucleotides, the CDR3 is TGTGCCAGCAGGGGAGGTCGGGGGCTGGACACCGGGGAGCTGTTTTTT. It yields the protein CASRGGRGLDTGELFF.